This record covers a single T cell receptor beta chain. This CDR3 is 14 amino acids long. The germline V gene has CDR1 SGHRS and CDR2 YFSETQ. Between the trimmed V and J ends, which lost 4 bases and 2 bases, there was a span of 12 bases. These data come from a study of glioma-infiltrating T cells after dendritic cell vaccination. Study as a whole: The vaccine used monocyte-derived dendritic cells pulsed overnight with autologous tumor lysate. At biweekly intervals, patients got three intradermal dendritic cell vaccine injections.

Assay used: immunoSEQ multiplex PCR; TCRdb lists only in-frame clones, some missing. The table records about 64,000 clones, approximately 89% of them present only once. Time point here: after dendritic cell vaccination, including at tumor progression/relapse. Only patients with spare fresh-frozen tumor and over two years of follow-up were included. None of the glioblastoma patients had an isocitrate dehydrogenase mutation. This TCR was sampled from a human donor with glioblastoma. The sequencing here drew on blood, taken after dendritic cell vaccination. This chain connects TRBV5-1 to TRBJ1-1, with D possibly matching TRBD1 (6 bases). Here the CDR3 DNA reads TGCGCCAGCAGCGTGGACAGACCCAACACTGAAGCTTTCTTT. Translation: CASSVDRPNTEAFF.